This entry concerns a single T cell receptor beta chain. As yet, its antigen is unknown. Trimming removed 1 base from V and 4 bases from J; junction bases left unmatched: 3. The germline gives CDR1 SEHNR, CDR2 FQNEAQ (reference sequence). This CDR3 comprises 15 residues. Measured with immunoSEQ multiplex PCR; TCRdb has only the in-frame clones, and not every one. The table has more than 80,000 clones, around nine tenths seen once. This record comes from a study of OX40 agonist ivuxolimab in advanced cancers. Across the whole study: The study reported partial responses in three patients: one hepatocellular carcinoma, two cutaneous melanoma. The study's findings and limits: At doses 0.1 to 3.0 mg/kg, CD4+ and CD8+ clones expanded. No determination was made of the antigen specificity of the expanded peripheral T cells. Part of the nonresponder group also had normalized T-cell clonal expansion that was low.

The chain is built from TRBV7-9 and TRBJ2-3; 9 nucleotides align to TRBD1. The clonotype comes from an adult with an advanced solid tumor such as melanoma, head and neck, liver or kidney cancer. The sequencing here drew on CD4+ or CD8+ T cells sorted from blood, taken in a trial of the OX40 agonist ivuxolimab. The CDR3 DNA follows: TGTGCCAGCAGCTTAGGGGACAGGGATGCAGATACGCAGTATTTT. Translated: CASSLGDRDADTQYF.